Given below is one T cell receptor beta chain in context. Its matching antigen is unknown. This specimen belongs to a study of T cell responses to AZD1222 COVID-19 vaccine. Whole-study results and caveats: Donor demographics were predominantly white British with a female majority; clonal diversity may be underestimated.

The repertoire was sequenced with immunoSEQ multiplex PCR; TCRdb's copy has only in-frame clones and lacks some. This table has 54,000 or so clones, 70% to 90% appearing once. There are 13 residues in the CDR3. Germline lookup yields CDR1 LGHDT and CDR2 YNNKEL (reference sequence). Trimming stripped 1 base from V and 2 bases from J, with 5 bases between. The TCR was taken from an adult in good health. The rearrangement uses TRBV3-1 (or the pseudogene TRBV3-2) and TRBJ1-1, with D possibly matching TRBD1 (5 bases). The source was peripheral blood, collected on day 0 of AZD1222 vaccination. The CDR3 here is CASSQGGNTEAFF. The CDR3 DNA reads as TGTGCCAGCAGCCAAGGGGGCAACACTGAAGCTTTCTTT.